The 27 T cell receptor beta chains reported below all come from one sample, sequenced in a study of blood T cell repertoires in COVID-19 (dated by TCRdb to 2018 to 2020). Library construction relied on the immunoSEQ multiplex PCR assay. TCRdb re-hosts the immuneACCESS table, in-frame sequences only. Its copies lack some clones; in the studies checked, an unresolved V gene accounts for under half of them, and the cause for the rest is not known. The sample data list about 150,000 clones, and approximately 90% of these were observed just once. The ten most abundant clones make up about 4.2% of the sample. Sequencing used peripheral blood. These receptors came from a woman aged 60-75 years with active or convalescent COVID-19.

This clone was seen a single time. The chain carries TRBV29-1 and TRBJ2-5; 8 bases are a match to TRBD2. V gave up 6 bases and J gave up 5 bases; unmatched junction bases: 17. The CDR3 sequence is 16 residues long. CDR1 SQVTM and CDR2 ANQGSEA come from the germline V gene. The CDR3 coding sequence is TGCAGCGTGGGGCCCCCGACGCGGGGGGAGTCCGAGACCCAGTACTTC. Amino acid sequence: CSVGPPTRGESETQYF. Full variable domain (remainder filled in from reference TRBV29-1 and TRBJ2-5): SAVISQKPSRDICQRGTSLTIQCQVDSQVTMMFWYRQQPGQSLTLIATANQGSEATYESGFVIDKFPISRPNLTFSTLTVSNMSPEDSSIYLCSVGPPTRGESETQYFGPGTRLLVL.

The chain links TRBV10-2 to TRBJ1-5, with a possible D match to TRBD1 (5 bases). Germline CDR1 is WSHSY and CDR2 is SAAADI. The CDR3 runs to 15 residues. Trimming removed 0 bases at V and 2 bases at J, with 8 bases between. The CDR3 bases are TGCGCCAGCAGTGAGTCGTCGGGGGGCAATCAGCCCCAGCATTTT. It codes for CASSESSGGNQPQHF.

The chain carries TRBV5-5 and TRBJ2-1, with TRBD2 matching 15 bases. The germline gives CDR1 SGHKS, CDR2 YYEKEE (reference sequence). The CDR3 extends over 18 amino acids. Trimming removed 4 bases from V and 8 bases from J; junction bases left unmatched: 13. The CDR3 here is CASSPRTSGGARIHEQFF. CDR3 in DNA: TGTGCCAGCAGCCCCCGGACTAGCGGGGGGGCCAGGATCCATGAGCAGTTCTTC.

A note on this clone: At the DNA level, this CDR3 is encoded by other sequences in the same sample as well. This chain uses TRBV10-3 with TRBJ1-5; weak D call: TRBD1 (5 bases). Germline loops: CDR1 ENHRY, CDR2 SYGVKD. Trimming took 2 bases from V and 2 from J, leaving 7 bases between them. CDR3 length: 14 amino acids. The CDR3 sequence: CAISEDSGNQPQHF. The CDR3 DNA is TGTGCCATCAGTGAGGACAGTGGCAATCAGCCCCAGCATTTT.

This clone was recorded only once. A junction end diverges from the germline sequence, so it may reflect a read error. The chain couples TRBV5-6 to TRBJ1-1; TRBD1 aligns across 8 bases. CDR3 length: 14 residues. Germline V lookup: CDR1 SGHDT, CDR2 YYEEEE. The chain's CDR3 is CASSLGQGNPEAFF. Written as DNA, the CDR3 is TGTGCCAGCAGCTTGGGACAGGGGAACCCTGAAGCTTTCTTT.

This chain uses TRBV5-6 with TRBJ2-3, with a possible D match to TRBD1 (6 bases). The V end lost 3 bases, the J end lost 0 bases, and 14 bases lay between the germline ends. Germline assignment: CDR1 SGHDT and CDR2 YYEEEE. The CDR3 length is 16 residues. The CDR3 spells CASSYIRGYSTDTQYF. The CDR3 region has the DNA TGTGCCAGCAGCTACATCAGGGGTTATAGCACAGATACGCAGTATTTT. Based on the CDR3 plus reference TRBV5-6 and TRBJ2-3, the full variable domain is DAGVTQSPTHLIKTRGQQVTLRCSPKSGHDTVSWYQQALGQGPQFIFQYYEEEERQRGNFPDRFSGHQFPNYSSELNVNALLLGDSALYLCASSYIRGYSTDTQYFGPGTRLTVL.

The chain combines TRBV7-2 with TRBJ1-4; weak D call: TRBD1 (6 bases). The V gene lost 2 bases and the J gene lost 5 bases, with 15 bases spanning the gap. The germline CDR1 and CDR2 sequences are SGHTA and FQGNSA. This CDR3 region has 16 residues. CDR3 nucleotides: TGTGCCAGCAGCTTAAACGGGAGGGGGGCGAATGAAAAACTGTTTTTT. As protein: CASSLNGRGANEKLFF.

The chain couples TRBV7-9 to TRBJ1-1, with no clear D. This CDR3 region has 13 residues. Germline V gene sequence: CDR1 SEHNR, CDR2 FQNEAQ (reference sequence). The V end lost 4 bases, the J end lost 3 bases, and 9 bases lay between the germline ends. This CDR3 reads CASSSSGDTEAFF. The DNA of the CDR3 is TGTGCCAGCAGCTCGTCAGGTGACACTGAAGCTTTCTTT. Filled out from reference TRBV7-9 and TRBJ1-1, the complete variable domain reads DTGVSQNPRHKITKRGQNVTFRCDPISEHNRLYWYRQTLGQGPEFLTYFQNEAQLEKSRLLSDRFSAERPKGSFSTLEIQRTEQGDSAMYLCASSSSGDTEAFFGQGTRLTVV.

The CDR3, as DNA: TGTGCCAGTAGTGCAGCGGGGGGGTACACAGATACGCAGTATTTT. As protein: CASSAAGGYTDTQYF. The genes are TRBV19 and TRBJ2-3; TRBD2 aligns across 10 bases. V was clipped by 5 bases and J by 2 bases; unmatched bases: 4. This CDR3 contains 15 residues. CDR1 and CDR2 from the germline V gene are LNHDA and SQIVND (reference sequence).

The chain recombines TRBV30 with TRBJ2-7, with TRBD1 matching over 9 bases. CDR1 and CDR2 (germline): GTSNPN, SVGIG (reference sequence). This CDR3 region has 20 residues. Germline trimming cut 0 bases from V and 3 bases from J; bases unmatched to any gene: 21. The CDR3 DNA is TGTGCCTGGAGTGTAGTGCTACGGTTGAACAGGGGGCGCGTCAGCTACGAGCAGTACTTC. Translation: CAWSVVLRLNRGRVSYEQYF.

The chain combines TRBV5-8 with TRBJ1-1, with 7 bases aligning to TRBD1. The CDR3 runs 14 residues. From germline, CDR1 is SGHTS and CDR2 YDEGEE. After removal of 6 bases from V and 1 base from J, the junction contained 6 bases not matched to a gene. This CDR3 reads CASNEQGTNTEAFF. The CDR3 nucleotides are TGTGCCAGCAACGAACAGGGGACGAACACTGAAGCTTTCTTT. Full variable domain (rest looked up from reference TRBV5-8 and TRBJ1-1): EAGVTQSPTHLIKTRGQQATLRCSPISGHTSVYWYQQALGLGLQFLLWYDEGEERNRGNFPPRFSGRQFPNYSSELNVNALELEDSALYLCASNEQGTNTEAFFGQGTRLTVV.

The gene calls are TRBV10-2 and TRBJ2-3; 10 positions match TRBD2. This CDR3 region has 17 residues. V lost 2 bases to trimming and J lost 6 bases; unmatched junction nucleotides: 11. The V gene's germline CDR1 is WSHSY and CDR2 SAAADI. CDR3 DNA: TGCGCCAGCAGTGAGCAGTGGAGCGGGGGGGCCGGGGATACGCAGTATTTT. The encoded protein is CASSEQWSGGAGDTQYF.

The gene calls are TRBV5-1 and TRBJ2-2; D may be TRBD2 (6 bases). From germline, CDR1 is SGHRS and CDR2 YFSETQ. This CDR3 is built from 14 residues. Trimming stripped 1 base from V and 7 bases from J, with 11 bases between. CDR3 loop: CASSLRGGCGELFF. CDR3 nucleotides: TGCGCCAGCAGCTTGCGTGGGGGGTGCGGGGAGCTGTTTTTT.

The rearrangement links TRBV6-5 to TRBJ1-3, with a tentative D call TRBD1 (5 bases). V was pared by 0 bases and J by 3 bases, with 12 bases between. The CDR3 loop spans 16 amino acids. The germline V gene encodes CDR1 MNHEY and CDR2 SVGAGI. The DNA of the CDR3 is TGTGCCAGCAGTTACTCGAGCGGGGGTAATGGAAACACCATATATTTT. Residues: CASSYSSGGNGNTIYF.

This chain joins TRBV5-4 and TRBJ2-1; 7 bases align to TRBD1. The CDR3 length is 15 residues. Germline V gene sequence: CDR1 SGHNT, CDR2 YYREEE (reference sequence). V gave up 4 bases and J gave up 2 bases; unmatched junction bases: 6. The CDR3 loop reads CASSLGTAAYNEQFF. The CDR3 DNA sequence: TGTGCCAGCAGCCTCGGGACAGCCGCCTACAATGAGCAGTTCTTC.

In regard to this clone: The junction does not match germline at one end; this may be a read error. V and J are TRBV7-6 and TRBJ1-4; D gene unclear. This CDR3 region has 15 residues. In germline, CDR1 is SGHVS, CDR2 FNYEAQ. The CDR3 region is CASSIASPGNEKLFF. In nucleotides, the CDR3 is TGTGCCAGCAGCATAGCGAGCCCGGGTAATGAAAAACTGTTTTTT.

This chain links TRBV30 with TRBJ2-5, with D possibly being TRBD1 (6 bases). Germline assignment: CDR1 GTSNPN and CDR2 SVGIG (reference sequence). V lost 1 base to trimming and J lost 4 bases, with 10 bases between them. The CDR3 totals 13 residues. CDR3 amino acids: CAWSGGHVETQYF. The CDR3 DNA reads as TGTGCCTGGAGTGGGGGACACGTAGAGACCCAGTACTTC.

The chain is built from TRBV4-3 and TRBJ2-1; no clear D gene. The CDR3 totals 17 residues. V was pared by 0 bases and J by 0 bases, with 12 bases between. Germline lookup yields CDR1 LGHNA and CDR2 YSLEER. The CDR3 region has the DNA TGCGCCAGCAGCCAAGACTCTGCCTACCACTCCTACAATGAGCAGTTCTTC. Amino acids: CASSQDSAYHSYNEQFF.

This clone was counted once. V is TRBV6-2 or TRBV6-3 and J is TRBJ1-2; no firm D call. CDR1 and CDR2 (germline): MNHEY, SVGEGT. The CDR3 is made up of 14 amino acids. The ends were cut back, 2 bases at V and 4 bases at J, with 11 bases in the middle. DNA of the CDR3: TGTGCCAGCAGTTACAGTACTTTTGGCTATGGCTACACCTTC. This translates into CASSYSTFGYGYTF.

The chain combines TRBV11-2 with TRBJ2-2; 8 bases are a match to TRBD2. This CDR3 comprises 15 residues. The V gene's germline CDR1 is SGHAT and CDR2 FQNNGV. J gave up 4 bases and V 3 bases, and 4 bases lay outside the gene matches. The CDR3 loop is CASSFGGGPTGELFF. The CDR3 DNA reads as TGTGCCAGCAGCTTCGGCGGGGGGCCCACCGGGGAGCTGTTTTTT.

This chain uses TRBV5-1 with TRBJ2-7; possibly TRBD1 for D (6 bases). V dropped 0 bases and J dropped 3 bases, with 7 bases sitting between them. The germline CDR1 and CDR2 sequences are SGHRS and YFSETQ. The CDR3 loop spans 13 amino acids. The CDR3 DNA sequence: TGCGCCAGCAGCTTGGAGGGGGACTACGAGCAGTACTTC. It yields the protein CASSLEGDYEQYF.

The chain couples TRBV12-3 or TRBV12-4 to TRBJ1-1, with unresolved D. The ends were cut back, 0 bases at V and 9 bases at J, with 11 bases in the middle. The CDR3 totals 13 residues. The CDR3 spells CASSLARNTKAFF. As DNA, the CDR3 is TGTGCCAGCAGTTTAGCGAGGAACACCAAAGCTTTCTTT.

This chain uses TRBV9 with TRBJ2-2; perhaps TRBD2 as D (7 bases). Trimming cost V 4 bases and J 2 bases, with 15 bases left between them. Per the germline V gene, CDR1 is SGDLS and CDR2 is YYNGEE. The CDR3 spans 16 residues. Written as DNA, the CDR3 is TGTGCCAGCAGCCCCGGCGGGGGCTACAACACCGGGGAGCTGTTTTTT. This codes for CASSPGGGYNTGELFF.

The chain is built from TRBV18 and TRBJ1-5; 7 positions agree with TRBD1. This CDR3 has 17 amino acids. The V and J ends lost 0 bases and 6 bases, in that order; junction bases with no gene match: 11. Germline values: CDR1 KGHSH, CDR2 LQKENI. CDR3 sequence (DNA): TGTGCCAGCTCACCACCGGGACAGAGACCTTCGGGTCAGCCCCAGCATTTT. It codes for CASSPPGQRPSGQPQHF.

The chain uses TRBV12-3 or TRBV12-4 and TRBJ1-5; 8 bases align to TRBD1. The CDR3 is 13 amino acids. V lost 5 bases to trimming and J lost 16 bases; unmatched junction nucleotides: 13. CDR3 sequence reads: CASSRRDRPFIHF. The CDR3 DNA is TGTGCCAGCAGTCGCCGGGACAGGCCCTTTATACATTTT.

The J gene is TRBJ2-5, the V gene TRBV6-5, with 8 bases aligning to TRBD2. CDR3 size: 13 residues. The V and J ends lost 6 bases and 0 bases, in that order; junction bases with no gene match: 0. Germline V CDR1 and CDR2: MNHEY, SVGAGI. The CDR3 region is CASRLADQETQYF. The CDR3 DNA reads as TGTGCCAGCAGACTAGCGGACCAAGAGACCCAGTACTTC.

This clone was seen more than once but under ten times. CDR3 sequence: CASSLSGRQKNTGELFF. The CDR3 region has the DNA TGTGCCAGCAGCTTATCCGGCAGACAGAAGAACACCGGGGAGCTGTTTTTT. This chain joins TRBV7-3 and TRBJ2-2, with D perhaps TRBD1 (5 bases). CDR3 length: 17 residues. Germline CDR1 and CDR2: SGHTA and FQGTGA. Trimming left V 2 bases short and J 1 base short, with 14 bases between.